This T cell receptor beta chain derives from a study of blood T cell repertoires in COVID-19. Across the study: Samples of COVID-19 (acute and convalescent) were obtained from the United States, Italy and Spain. PBMCs, B-cell-depleted T cells, or T cells were the source of the cDNA or gDNA that made up the material.

Methods used by the authors: How many nucleated cells were present was estimated from reference gene primer amplification. Data came from immunoSEQ multiplex PCR; TCRdb stores just in-frame clones and leaves some out. The V and J calls and the clone size are those of that table, but D and trimming were determined from the DNA. The data hold 110,000 to 150,000 clones, with approximately 79% observed a single time. Input material: peripheral blood. The clonotype originates from a man aged 60 to 75 with acute or convalescent COVID-19.

The CDR3: CAWRGGPYEQYF. DNA of the CDR3: TGTGCCTGGCGGGGGGGTCCCTACGAGCAGTACTTC. The chain has TRBV30 and TRBJ2-7, with TRBD2 identical over 8 bases. CDR1 is GTSNPN, CDR2 SVGIG, per germline (reference sequence). V lost 5 bases to trimming and J lost 2 bases; unmatched junction nucleotides: 2. The CDR3 runs to 12 residues.